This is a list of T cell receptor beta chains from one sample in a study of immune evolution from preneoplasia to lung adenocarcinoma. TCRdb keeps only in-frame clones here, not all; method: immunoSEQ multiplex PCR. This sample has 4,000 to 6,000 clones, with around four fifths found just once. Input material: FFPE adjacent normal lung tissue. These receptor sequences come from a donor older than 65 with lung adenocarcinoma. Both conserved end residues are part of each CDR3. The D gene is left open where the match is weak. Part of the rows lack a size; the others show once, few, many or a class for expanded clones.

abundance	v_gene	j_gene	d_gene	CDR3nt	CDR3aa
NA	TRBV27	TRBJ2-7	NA	TGTGCCAGCAGTAAGCAGGGGGGCTACGAGCAGTACTTC	CASSKQGGYEQYF
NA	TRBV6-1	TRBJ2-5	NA	TGTGCCAGCAGTACTAGCCTCCGAGAGACCCAGTACTTC	CASSTSLRETQYF
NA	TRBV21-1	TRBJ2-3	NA	TGTGCCAGCAGCCTCCTAGGGGCGGGACCGCCGGATACGCAGTATTTT	CASSLLGAGPPDTQYF
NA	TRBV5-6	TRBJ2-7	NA	TGTGCCAGCAGCTATATTTGGGGGGGGCTCACCTACGAGCAGTACTTC	CASSYIWGGLTYEQYF
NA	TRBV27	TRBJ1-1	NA	TGTGCCAGCAGTTTATTAATAGGAATGAACACTGAAGCTTTCTTT	CASSLLIGMNTEAFF
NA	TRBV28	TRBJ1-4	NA	TGTGCCAGCAGTCCGAACGGGGAAATCGCGAAACTGTTTTTT	CASSPNGEIAKLFF
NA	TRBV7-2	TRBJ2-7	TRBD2	TGTGCCAGCAGCTTTGACGGCGGGAGGGAGCAGTACTTC	CASSFDGGREQYF
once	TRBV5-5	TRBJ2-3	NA	TGTGCCAGCAGCTCAGGGGCGCGGGATACGCAGTATTTT	CASSSGARDTQYF
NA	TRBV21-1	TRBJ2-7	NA	TGTGCCAGCAGCAATCTCGAGGCGTTCGAGCAGTACTTC	CASSNLEAFEQYF
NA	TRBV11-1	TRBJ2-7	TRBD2	TGTGCCAGCAGCGAGGGACTAGCGGGAGGCCACGAGCAGTACTTC	CASSEGLAGGHEQYF
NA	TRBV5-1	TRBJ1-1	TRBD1	TGCGCCAGCAGCCCGGGGGACAGGGAGACCACTGAAGCTTTCTTT	CASSPGDRETTEAFF
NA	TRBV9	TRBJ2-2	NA	TGTGCCAGCAGCGTATTTGACGACGCGAACACCGGGGAGCTGTTTTTT	CASSVFDDANTGELFF
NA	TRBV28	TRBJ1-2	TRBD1	TGTGCCAGCAGCAGACAGGGGGCGCCTGGCTACACCTTC	CASSRQGAPGYTF
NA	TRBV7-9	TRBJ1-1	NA	TGTGCCAGCAGCTTGGGGGGCGCTGAAGCTTTCTTT	CASSLGGAEAFF
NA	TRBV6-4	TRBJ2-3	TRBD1	TGTGCCAGCAGTCAGGACAGGGGTCGAGATACGCAGTATTTT	CASSQDRGRDTQYF
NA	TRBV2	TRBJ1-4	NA	TGTGCCAGCACGGGTTTCGGGGAAAAACTGTTTTTT	CASTGFGEKLFF
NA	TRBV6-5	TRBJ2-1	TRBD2	TGTGCCAGCAGTTACGCAGCGGGAGGCGGCTACAATGAGCAGTTCTTC	CASSYAAGGGYNEQFF
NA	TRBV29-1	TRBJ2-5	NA	TGCAGCGTTGAGTTCCCGGGGGCGGAGGAGACCCAGTACTTC	CSVEFPGAEETQYF
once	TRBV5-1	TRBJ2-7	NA	TGCGCCAGCGGTACTGGGGGGGAGCAGTACTTC	CASGTGGEQYF
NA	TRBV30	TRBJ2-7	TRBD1	TGTGCCTGCACCCGGACAGGGACTTTCTACGAGCAGTACTTC	CACTRTGTFYEQYF
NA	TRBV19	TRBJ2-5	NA	TGTGCCAGTAGTTCCTCTAGCGTTGGGAGGGAGACCCAGTACTTC	CASSSSSVGRETQYF
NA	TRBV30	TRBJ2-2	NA	TGTGCCTGGAGAGGGACTCCCCAAACCGGGGAGCTGTTTTTT	CAWRGTPQTGELFF
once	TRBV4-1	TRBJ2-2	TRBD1	TGCGCCAGCAGCCACGGCAGGGGGTTCACCGGGGAGCTGTTTTTT	CASSHGRGFTGELFF